A selection of T cell receptor beta chains follows, all from one sample in a study of OX40 agonist ivuxolimab in advanced cancers. TCRdb keeps only in-frame clones here, not all; method: immunoSEQ multiplex PCR. This table has over 85,000 clones, roughly 90% appearing once. The specimen was CD4+ or CD8+ T cells sorted from blood, collected in a trial of the OX40 agonist ivuxolimab. Receptor source: an adult with an advanced solid tumor such as melanoma, head and neck, liver or kidney cancer. Both conserved end residues are part of each CDR3. D genes are given only for firm matches. Expanded clones are given a class, and other clones once, few, many or no size at all.

v_gene	abundance	d_gene	j_gene	CDR3nt	CDR3aa
TRBV6-6	.	TRBD1	TRBJ1-1	TGTGCCAGCACTCCAGGACAGGGCCACACTGAAGCTTTCTTT	CASTPGQGHTEAFF
TRBV19	.	.	TRBJ2-5	TGTGCCAGTAGTATAGTGGGCAGACAAGAGACCCAGTACTTC	CASSIVGRQETQYF
TRBV6-5	.	TRBD1	TRBJ2-1	TGTGCCAGCAGTCATCCCGGGACAGGGTCCAATGAGCAGTTCTTC	CASSHPGTGSNEQFF
TRBV28	.	TRBD1	TRBJ1-2	TGTGCCAGCTTAAAGAGGGACAGCTATGGCTACACCTTC	CASLKRDSYGYTF
TRBV5-1	.	.	TRBJ1-3	TGCGCCAGCAGCCGGGACATCTCTGGAAACACCATATATTTT	CASSRDISGNTIYF
TRBV6-1	.	.	TRBJ1-3	TGTGCCAGCAGTGAAGCGAGTACAGTCTCTGGAAACACCATATATTTT	CASSEASTVSGNTIYF
TRBV28	.	.	TRBJ2-2	TGTGCCAGCAGGATCGCGGGGGCTCGGGCCGGGGAGCTGTTTTTT	CASRIAGARAGELFF
TRBV7-2	.	TRBD1	TRBJ2-7	TGTGCCAGCAGAAGATCCGGGACAGGGGGCCCCTACGAGCAGTACTTC	CASRRSGTGGPYEQYF
TRBV6-4	few	.	TRBJ2-2	TGTGCCAGCAGTTTCCTTATAAACACCGGGGAGCTGTTTTTT	CASSFLINTGELFF
TRBV4-1	.	.	TRBJ1-2	TGCGCCAGCAGCCAGCCCCAGGGTAACTATGGCTACACCTTC	CASSQPQGNYGYTF
TRBV19	.	TRBD2	TRBJ2-4	TGTGCCAGTAGTACCGGACTAGCGGGAGCGGTAAACATTCAGTACTTC	CASSTGLAGAVNIQYF
TRBV13	.	.	TRBJ2-7	TGTGCCAGCAGCCCCCCCCCAGGGCACTCCTACGAGCAGTACTTC	CASSPPPGHSYEQYF
TRBV7-2	.	TRBD2	TRBJ2-7	TGTGCCAGCAGCCCGGGACTAGCGGGGGTCAGGTTCGGCGAGCAGTACTTC	CASSPGLAGVRFGEQYF
TRBV4-3	.	.	TRBJ2-4	TGCGCCAGCAGCCAGACTAGGGGTTCGGGCATTCAGTACTTC	CASSQTRGSGIQYF
TRBV28	.	TRBD2	TRBJ2-7	TGTGCCAGCAGTTTATCAGCGGGAGGGGGGGAGCAGTACTTC	CASSLSAGGGEQYF
TRBV6-6	.	TRBD1	TRBJ2-7	TGTGCCAGCAGTTTAACTTCCGGGACAGGGGGTCACGAGCAGTACTTC	CASSLTSGTGGHEQYF
TRBV5-1	.	.	TRBJ2-5	TGCGCCAGCAGCTTGGCAGGGGACCAAGAGACCCAGTACTTC	CASSLAGDQETQYF
TRBV28	.	.	TRBJ2-7	TGTGCCAGCAGTTTAAGCTCGACCTATGGGCAGAGAAACTACGAGCAGTACTTC	CASSLSSTYGQRNYEQYF
TRBV7-9	.	.	TRBJ2-3	TGTGCCAGCAGCTGGAGACAGGGTTCTAGCGGGAGCACAGATACGCAGTATTTT	CASSWRQGSSGSTDTQYF
TRBV9	.	.	TRBJ2-5	TGTGCCAGCAGCGTAGGTCTAGCAGAACAAGAGACCCAGTACTTC	CASSVGLAEQETQYF
TRBV6-1	.	TRBD2	TRBJ2-1	TGTGCCAGCAGCGCTCAGCGGGGGAATGAGCAGTTCTTC	CASSAQRGNEQFF
TRBV6-5	.	.	TRBJ1-5	TGTGCCAGCAGTTACTCTAGGACTCAGCCCCAGCATTTT	CASSYSRTQPQHF
TRBV28	.	.	TRBJ2-2	TGTGCCAGCAGTTTACATAATAGTCGGACCGGGGAGCTGTTTTTT	CASSLHNSRTGELFF
TRBV28	.	.	TRBJ2-7	TGTGCCAGCAAACCCGGGCCCAACTACGAGCAGTACTTC	CASKPGPNYEQYF
TRBV7-9	.	.	TRBJ1-1	TGTGCCAGCAGCCAACACAGGGCAACTGAAGCTTTCTTT	CASSQHRATEAFF
TRBV6-1	.	.	TRBJ1-4	TGTGCCAGCAGTGAATATGGGGCGGCATGGGAAAAACTGTTTTTT	CASSEYGAAWEKLFF
TRBV5-1	.	.	TRBJ2-7	TGCGCCAGCAGCCCGACGCCAGGGTCCTACGAGCAGTACTTC	CASSPTPGSYEQYF
TRBV5-1	.	TRBD2	TRBJ2-1	TGCGCCAGCAGCCTGACGGGAGGGGGTAACAATGAGCAGTTCTTC	CASSLTGGGNNEQFF
TRBV7-2	.	.	TRBJ2-5	TGTGCCAGCAGTCGACCGGGGATGGCGGAGACCCAGTACTTC	CASSRPGMAETQYF
TRBV4-1	.	.	TRBJ1-2	TGCGCCAGCAGCCAAGATCGCGGGGCAGGCAACTATGGCTACACCTTC	CASSQDRGAGNYGYTF
TRBV4-1	.	.	TRBJ2-1	TGCGCCAGCAGCCATACCGAGAACAATGAGCAGTTCTTC	CASSHTENNEQFF
TRBV6-6	.	TRBD1	TRBJ2-5	TGTGCCAGCAGTCCCCGGGACAGGGGTGGAGAGACCCAGTACTTC	CASSPRDRGGETQYF
TRBV6-5	.	.	TRBJ2-5	TGTGCCAGCAGAGGGGCGGGCCAAGAGACCCAGTACTTC	CASRGAGQETQYF
TRBV11-2	.	TRBD1	TRBJ2-4	TGTGCCAGCAGCTCCTGGACAGGGAAAAACATTCAGTACTTC	CASSSWTGKNIQYF